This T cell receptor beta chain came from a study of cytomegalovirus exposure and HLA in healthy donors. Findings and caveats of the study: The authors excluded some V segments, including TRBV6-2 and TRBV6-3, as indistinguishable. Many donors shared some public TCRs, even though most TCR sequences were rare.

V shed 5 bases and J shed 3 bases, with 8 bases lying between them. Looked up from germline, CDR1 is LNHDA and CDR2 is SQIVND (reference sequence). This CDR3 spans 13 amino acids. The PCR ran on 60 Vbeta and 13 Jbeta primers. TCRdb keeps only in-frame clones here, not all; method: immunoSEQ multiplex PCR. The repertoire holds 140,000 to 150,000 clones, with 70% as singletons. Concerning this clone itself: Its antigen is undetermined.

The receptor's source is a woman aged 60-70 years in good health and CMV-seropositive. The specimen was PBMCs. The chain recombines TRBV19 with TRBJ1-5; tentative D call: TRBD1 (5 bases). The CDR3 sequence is CASSGANNQPQHF. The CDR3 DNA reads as TGTGCCAGTAGTGGGGCCAACAATCAGCCCCAGCATTTT.